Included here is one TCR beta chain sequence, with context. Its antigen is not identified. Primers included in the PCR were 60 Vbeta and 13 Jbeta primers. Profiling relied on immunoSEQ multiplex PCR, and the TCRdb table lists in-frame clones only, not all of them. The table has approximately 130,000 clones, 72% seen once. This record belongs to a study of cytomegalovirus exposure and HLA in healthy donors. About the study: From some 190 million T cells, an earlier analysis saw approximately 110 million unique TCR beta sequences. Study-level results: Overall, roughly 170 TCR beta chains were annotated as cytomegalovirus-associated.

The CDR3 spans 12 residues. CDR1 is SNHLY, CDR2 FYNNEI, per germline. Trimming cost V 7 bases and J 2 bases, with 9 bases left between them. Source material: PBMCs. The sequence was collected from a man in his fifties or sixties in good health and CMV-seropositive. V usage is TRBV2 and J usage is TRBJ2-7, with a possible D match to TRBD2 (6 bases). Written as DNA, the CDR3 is TGTGCCAGCAAGGAGGGGCCCTACGAGCAGTACTTC. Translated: CASKEGPYEQYF.